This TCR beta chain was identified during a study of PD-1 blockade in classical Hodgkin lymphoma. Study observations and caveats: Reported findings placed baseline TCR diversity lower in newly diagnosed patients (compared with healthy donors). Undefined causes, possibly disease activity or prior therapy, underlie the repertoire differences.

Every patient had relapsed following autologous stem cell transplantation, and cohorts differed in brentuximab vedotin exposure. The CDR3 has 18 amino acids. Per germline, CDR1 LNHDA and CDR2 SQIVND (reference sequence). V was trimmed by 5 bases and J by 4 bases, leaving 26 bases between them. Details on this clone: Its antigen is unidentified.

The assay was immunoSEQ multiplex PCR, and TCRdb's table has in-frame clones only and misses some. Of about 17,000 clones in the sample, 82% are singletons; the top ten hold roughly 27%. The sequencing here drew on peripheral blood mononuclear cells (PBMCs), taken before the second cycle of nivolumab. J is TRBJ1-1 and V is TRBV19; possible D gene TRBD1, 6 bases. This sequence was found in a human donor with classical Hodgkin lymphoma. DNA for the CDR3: TGTGCCAGTAGTCCGACTGCGGCGGGGGGCGCGGTCAGCACTGAAGCTTTCTTT. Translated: CASSPTAAGGAVSTEAFF.